This T cell receptor beta chain comes out of a study of T cells in localized non-small cell lung cancer. On this clone: Its antigen is unidentified.

Germline values: CDR1 SEHNR, CDR2 FQNEAQ (reference sequence). Trimming cost V 5 bases and J 5 bases, with 21 bases left between them. CDR3 length equals 16 residues. Method: immunoSEQ multiplex PCR; TCRdb's copy keeps in-frame clones and lacks some. The table lists tens of thousands of clones, roughly nine tenths of them singletons. General study results and limits: The study found T cell clonality highest in uninvolved adjacent lung, above tumor.

This chain links TRBV7-9 with TRBJ1-1; D is possibly TRBD1 (6 bases). This specimen was PBMCs, taken before any cancer treatment. This clonotype was sampled from a man aged 40 to 70 with stage II squamous cell lung carcinoma. The CDR3 sequence: CASSGGAGASGTEAFF. The CDR3 bases are TGTGCCAGCAGCGGAGGTGCAGGGGCCTCGGGGACTGAAGCTTTCTTT. Complete variable domain (other parts from reference TRBV7-9 and TRBJ1-1): DTGVSQNPRHKITKRGQNVTFRCDPISEHNRLYWYRQTLGQGPEFLTYFQNEAQLEKSRLLSDRFSAERPKGSFSTLEIQRTEQGDSAMYLCASSGGAGASGTEAFFGQGTRLTVV.